These 7 T cell receptor beta chains originate from one sample sequenced in a study of cytomegalovirus exposure and HLA in healthy donors. PCR amplification relied on 60 Vbeta primers (plus 13 Jbeta primers). The data were produced by immunoSEQ multiplex PCR, yet TCRdb's version contains in-frame clones alone and is incomplete. The profile covers roughly 120,000 clones, with over 60% appearing a single time and 1% taken by the ten largest. Sequencing was carried out using PBMCs. These receptors all stem from a human donor in good health.

As DNA, the CDR3 is TGTGCCAGCAGCTCCCCGGGACTAGCGGGGCATAGCTCCTACAATGAGCAGTTCTTC. Amino acids: CASSSPGLAGHSSYNEQFF. The genes are TRBV7-8 and TRBJ2-1; TRBD2 matches at 13 bases. Germline CDR1 reads SGHVS; CDR2 reads FQNEAQ. The V and J ends lost 4 bases and 0 bases, in that order; junction bases with no gene match: 9. The CDR3 is 19 amino acids.

The chain has TRBV19 and TRBJ2-1; no firm D call. The CDR3 covers 18 residues. Germline CDR1 is LNHDA and CDR2 is SQIVND (reference sequence). With 1 base removed from V and 3 bases from J, the gap between germline ends came to 19 bases. As DNA, the CDR3 is TGTGCCAGTAGTATAGTCGAAGCGATCGACCTTGACTACAATGAGCAGTTCTTC. This gives the protein CASSIVEAIDLDYNEQFF.

This clone was picked up one time. The chain carries TRBV28 and TRBJ2-5, with TRBD2 matching over 7 bases. Germline CDR1 and CDR2: MDHEN and SYDVKM. V shed 5 bases, J shed 1 base, and the junction held 1 base outside the gene matches. The CDR3 is made up of 13 amino acids. The CDR3 bases are TGTGCCAGCAGTGGGGGGGTCCAAGAGACCCAGTACTTC. Translation: CASSGGVQETQYF.

This chain joins TRBV5-1 and TRBJ2-1; 8 bases agree with TRBD2. After removal of 1 base from V and 9 bases from J, the junction contained 12 bases not matched to a gene. Germline lookup yields CDR1 SGHRS and CDR2 YFSETQ. There are 16 residues in the CDR3. The CDR3, as DNA: TGCGCCAGCAGCTTGTCCCTTCGGGGGGGCGGCGGTGAGCAGTTCTTC. Translating it yields CASSLSLRGGGGEQFF.

The chain employs TRBV7-9 and TRBJ2-7; 7 bases match TRBD1. CDR1 is SEHNR and CDR2 is FQNEAQ in the germline V gene (reference sequence). J was trimmed by 2 bases and V by 6 bases; bases with no gene match: 4. The CDR3 has 13 amino acids. The CDR3 loop is CASSRTGAYEQYF. DNA for the CDR3: TGTGCCAGCAGTCGGACAGGCGCCTACGAGCAGTACTTC. Full variable domain (rest looked up from reference TRBV7-9 and TRBJ2-7): DTGVSQNPRHKITKRGQNVTFRCDPISEHNRLYWYRQTLGQGPEFLTYFQNEAQLEKSRLLSDRFSAERPKGSFSTLEIQRTEQGDSAMYLCASSRTGAYEQYFGPGTRLTVT.

This clone has just a few counts. The chain has TRBV4-1 and TRBJ2-7; TRBD2 aligns across 11 bases. The CDR3 runs to 15 residues. Germline V gene lookup returns CDR1 MGHRA and CDR2 YSYEKL. The junction had 4 bases not matched to a gene; V was cut back by 4 bases and J by 2 bases. The CDR3 spells CASSLTSGGTYEQYF. The CDR3 nucleotides are TGCGCCAGCAGCCTTACTAGCGGGGGAACCTACGAGCAGTACTTC.

This sequence joins TRBV11-2 and TRBJ1-1; D gene unclear. Germline lookup yields CDR1 SGHAT and CDR2 FQNNGV. CDR3 length: 16 amino acids. Trimming shortened V by 1 base and J by 4 bases, and 16 bases separated the two germline ends. CDR3: CASSLVARGKFTEAFF. The DNA of the CDR3 is TGTGCCAGCAGCTTAGTGGCCCGAGGGAAATTCACTGAAGCTTTCTTT.